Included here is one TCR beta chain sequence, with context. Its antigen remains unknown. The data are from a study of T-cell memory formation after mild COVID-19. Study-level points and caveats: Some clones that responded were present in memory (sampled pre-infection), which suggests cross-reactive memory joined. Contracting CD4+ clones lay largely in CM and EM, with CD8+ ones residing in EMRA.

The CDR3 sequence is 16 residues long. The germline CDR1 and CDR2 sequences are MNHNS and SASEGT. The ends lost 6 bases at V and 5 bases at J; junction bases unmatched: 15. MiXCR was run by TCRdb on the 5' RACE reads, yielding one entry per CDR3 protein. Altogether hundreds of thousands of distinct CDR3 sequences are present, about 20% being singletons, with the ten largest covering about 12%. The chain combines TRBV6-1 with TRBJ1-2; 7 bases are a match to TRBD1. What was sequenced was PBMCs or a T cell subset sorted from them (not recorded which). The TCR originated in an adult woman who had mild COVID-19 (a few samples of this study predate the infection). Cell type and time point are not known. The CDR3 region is CASSLLRDSGYYGYTF. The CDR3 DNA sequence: TGTGCCAGCAGCCTCCTCCGGGACAGCGGATATTATGGCTACACCTTC.